A selection of T cell receptor beta chains follows, all from one sample in a study of blood T cell repertoires in COVID-19. Sequencing used immunoSEQ multiplex PCR; TCRdb keeps in-frame clones, though not all of them. Altogether over 200,000 clones are present, approximately 87% being singletons, with the ten largest covering approximately 2.8%. The sequencing input was PBMCs or T cells enriched from blood (not recorded which). These receptors were taken from a woman aged 45-59 years in a cohort exposed to, infected with or recovered from COVID-19 (not recorded which). Each CDR3 is given with its conserved first and last residue. A D gene is named only where the DNA matches it firmly. Rows give clone size only sometimes, using once, few, many, or a class for an expanded clone.

J	size	length	D	V	DNA	CDR3
TRBJ1-1	-	20	-	TRBV30	TGTGCCTGGAGCCCGCGCCGCCCCCACAACTGGAGCGGTGGTGGCACTGAAGCTTTCTTT	CAWSPRRPHNWSGGGTEAFF
TRBJ1-3	once	16	-	TRBV4-1	TGCGCCAGCAGCCAAGATGGGAGGGCCGGTGGAAACACCATATATTTT	CASSQDGRAGGNTIYF
TRBJ1-4	-	13	TRBD1	TRBV2	TGTGCCAGCAGGACCGGGACAGCTGAAAAACTGTTTTTT	CASRTGTAEKLFF
TRBJ1-2	once	13	-	TRBV7-2	TGTGCCAGCAGCCACACGAACAGTTATGGCTACACCTTC	CASSHTNSYGYTF
TRBJ1-2	-	13	-	TRBV28	TGTGCCAGCAGTTTATTTCAGTCCTATGGCTACACCTTC	CASSLFQSYGYTF
TRBJ2-7	-	14	TRBD2	TRBV28	TGTGCCAGCAGTTTATCCGGGGGGTTATACGAGCAGTACTTC	CASSLSGGLYEQYF
TRBJ2-7	-	15	TRBD1	TRBV2	TGTGCCAGCAGTGAGCGACAGGGGGCTAATTACGAGCAGTACTTC	CASSERQGANYEQYF
TRBJ1-6	-	14	TRBD1	TRBV5-1	TGCGCCAGCAGCCGCGGGACAGGGAATTCACCCCTCCACTTT	CASSRGTGNSPLHF
TRBJ2-3	-	14	TRBD2	TRBV28	TGTGCCAGCAGTTTAACGGGGGGAACAGATACGCAGTATTTT	CASSLTGGTDTQYF
TRBJ1-2	-	15	TRBD1	TRBV4-3	TGCGCCAGCAGCACGCGACAGGGGCATAACTATGGCTACACCTTC	CASSTRQGHNYGYTF
TRBJ2-2	-	14	-	TRBV6-5	TGTGCCACCCAGCGCCGGTATGACACCGGGGAGCTGTTTTTT	CATQRRYDTGELFF
TRBJ1-5	-	12	-	TRBV6-2/TRBV6-3	TGTGCCAGCAGTTATCGGAATCAGCCCCAGCATTTT	CASSYRNQPQHF
TRBJ1-1	-	15	-	TRBV27	TGTGCCAGCAGTTCGATCGGGACACCGAACACTGAAGCTTTCTTT	CASSSIGTPNTEAFF
TRBJ2-3	once	15	TRBD1	TRBV3-1/TRBV3-2	TGTGCCAGCAGCCAAGGGACAGGAGCCACAGATACGCAGTATTTT	CASSQGTGATDTQYF
TRBJ2-3	once	14	TRBD2	TRBV9	TGTGCCAGCAGCGTAGGTGGCGGGGGGGATACGCAGTATTTT	CASSVGGGGDTQYF
TRBJ2-7	-	11	-	TRBV23-1	TGCGCCAGCAGGGCCAGCTACGAGCAGTACTTC	CASRASYEQYF
TRBJ1-1	-	16	-	TRBV2	TGTGCCAGCAACCCCGCGCCCCAAGGGGTGAACACTGAAGCTTTCTTT	CASNPAPQGVNTEAFF
TRBJ2-5	-	16	TRBD2	TRBV9	TGTGCCAGCAGCGTAGGTAGCGGGGGGGCTATCGAGACCCAGTACTTC	CASSVGSGGAIETQYF
TRBJ2-2	-	16	TRBD2	TRBV11-2	TGTGCCAGCAGCCGGTGGCAGCGGGGGAACACCGGGGAGCTGTTTTTT	CASSRWQRGNTGELFF
TRBJ1-4	-	15	TRBD1	TRBV4-1	TGCGCCAGCAGCCAAGGGGCAGGGGGCAATGAAAAACTGTTTTTT	CASSQGAGGNEKLFF